One and the same sample provided the 19 T cell receptor beta chains below, sequenced in a study of blood T cell repertoires in COVID-19. Generated by immunoSEQ multiplex PCR, the TCRdb table keeps only in-frame clones and is missing some. The sample consists of about 190,000 clones, almost 80% of them appearing once. Sequencing was done on a sample of peripheral blood. These receptors originate from a woman in her seventies with acute or convalescent COVID-19.

This chain uses TRBV6-5 with TRBJ2-1, with TRBD2 matching over 9 bases. The germline CDR1 and CDR2 sequences are MNHEY and SVGAGI. The CDR3 extends over 15 amino acids. J lost 5 bases, V lost 6 bases, and 8 bases had no gene match. CDR3 nucleotide sequence: TGTGCCAGCAGCCGCGGGAGGGGCCGGGACAATGAGCAGTTCTTC. Translating gives CASSRGRGRDNEQFF.

The chain carries TRBV10-3 and TRBJ1-5; D gene uncertain. V was pared by 0 bases and J by 4 bases, with 13 bases between. The CDR3 runs to 16 residues. Germline values: CDR1 ENHRY, CDR2 SYGVKD. This chain's CDR3 is CAISESWTRENQPQHF. The CDR3 region has the DNA TGTGCCATCAGTGAGTCATGGACCCGGGAGAATCAGCCCCAGCATTTT.

V is TRBV5-1 and J is TRBJ2-6; D is ambiguous. This CDR3 is 17 amino acids long. Trimming took off 1 base at V and 0 bases at J, with 11 bases between the two ends. The germline gives CDR1 SGHRS, CDR2 YFSETQ. The CDR3 bases are TGCGCCAGCAGCTTGTTAATAGGCGGCTCTGGGGCCAACGTCCTGACTTTC. Its protein is CASSLLIGGSGANVLTF. Full variable domain (outside the CDR3, taken from reference TRBV5-1 and TRBJ2-6): KAGVTQTPRYLIKTRGQQVTLSCSPISGHRSVSWYQQTPGQGLQFLFEYFSETQRNKGNFPGRFSGRQFSNSRSEMNVSTLELGDSALYLCASSLLIGGSGANVLTFGAGSRLTVL.

V is TRBV5-1 and J is TRBJ2-5; unclear D gene. The CDR3 totals 15 residues. V lost 0 bases and J 0 bases, leaving 9 bases between the germline ends. CDR1 and CDR2 (germline): SGHRS, YFSETQ. The CDR3, as DNA: TGCGCCAGCAGCTTGGGATGGAGTGACCAAGAGACCCAGTACTTC. This sequence encodes CASSLGWSDQETQYF.

This sequence joins TRBV2 and TRBJ2-5; D unclear. The CDR3 runs to 12 residues. Germline-derived CDR1 and CDR2 are SNHLY and FYNNEI. V was trimmed by 0 bases and J by 6 bases, leaving 5 bases between them. The CDR3 loop reads CASSEAAQTQYF. The CDR3 DNA follows: TGTGCCAGCAGTGAAGCGGCCCAGACCCAGTACTTC.

This chain links TRBV5-1 with TRBJ2-1; 8 nucleotides line up with TRBD2. CDR3 length: 15 amino acids. V dropped 2 bases and J dropped 2; count of bases not matched to a gene: 3. Germline assignment: CDR1 SGHRS and CDR2 YFSETQ. The DNA of the CDR3 is TGCGCCAGCAGCTTAGCGGGAGTGCCCTACAATGAGCAGTTCTTC. As protein: CASSLAGVPYNEQFF. The full variable domain, rest sourced from reference TRBV5-1 and TRBJ2-1, is KAGVTQTPRYLIKTRGQQVTLSCSPISGHRSVSWYQQTPGQGLQFLFEYFSETQRNKGNFPGRFSGRQFSNSRSEMNVSTLELGDSALYLCASSLAGVPYNEQFFGPGTRLTVL.

CDR3 in DNA: TGTGCCAGCTCACCTGGCGCAGGGGGCTCCTACGAGCAGTACTTC. Protein product: CASSPGAGGSYEQYF. This chain joins TRBV18 and TRBJ2-7; 7 nucleotides align to TRBD1. The CDR3 contains 15 residues. With V trimmed by 3 bases and J by 0 bases, 5 bases remained unmatched. CDR1 KGHSH and CDR2 LQKENI come from the germline V gene. The full variable domain, its missing parts supplied by reference TRBV18 and TRBJ2-7, is NAGVMQNPRHLVRRRGQEARLRCSPMKGHSHVYWYRQLPEEGLKFMVYLQKENIIDESGMPKERFSAEFPKEGPSILRIQQVVRGDSAAYFCASSPGAGGSYEQYFGPGTRLTVT.

This sequence joins TRBV4-1 and TRBJ1-3, with TRBD1 as a possible D gene (5 bases). The germline V gene has CDR1 MGHRA and CDR2 YSYEKL. V was clipped by 0 bases and J by 0 bases, with 12 bases between them. The CDR3 spans 17 residues. CDR3 amino acids: CASSQEGAVFSGNTIYF. Here the CDR3 DNA reads TGCGCCAGCAGCCAAGAAGGGGCGGTCTTCTCTGGAAACACCATATATTTT.

This chain uses TRBV29-1 with TRBJ1-2; TRBD1 agrees at 8 bases. Germline lookup yields CDR1 SQVTM and CDR2 ANQGSEA. Trimming took 5 bases from V and 3 from J; bases not matched to a gene: 5. This CDR3 region has 13 residues. The CDR3 reads CSVSRGLHYGYTF. The DNA for the CDR3 is TGCAGCGTTTCCAGGGGGCTACACTATGGCTACACCTTC.

CDR3 amino acids: CASSLLANNNEQFF. CDR3 in DNA: TGTGCCAGCAGCTTGCTAGCCAACAACAATGAGCAGTTCTTC. The chain joins TRBV5-4 to TRBJ2-1, with a weak D call TRBD2 (5 bases). V was trimmed by 1 base and J by 5 bases, leaving 10 bases between them. CDR1 and CDR2 from the germline V gene are SGHNT and YYREEE (reference sequence). This CDR3 comprises 14 residues.

CDR3 sequence reads: CATSPGRGGTDTQYF. CDR3 sequence (DNA): TGTGCCACCAGCCCTGGGCGGGGAGGCACAGATACGCAGTATTTT. The genes are TRBV24-1 and TRBJ2-3; D perhaps matches TRBD2 (6 bases). The CDR3 consists of 15 residues. V lost 7 bases to trimming and J lost 1 base, with 14 bases between them. Germline loops: CDR1 KGHDR, CDR2 SFDVKD.

Comments on this clone: This may be a read error: a much more frequent sequence differs by one nucleotide. Other DNA sequences of this sample code for an identical CDR3. The gene calls are TRBV19 and TRBJ1-1; maybe TRBD1 (5 bases). Germline-derived CDR1 and CDR2 are LNHDA and SQIVND (reference sequence). V lost 6 bases to trimming and J lost 0 bases, with 17 bases between them. The CDR3 has 16 residues. CDR3 bases: TGTGCCAGTAGCCCACGACAAGGGGTCTTGAACACTGAAGCTTTCTTT. Its translation: CASSPRQGVLNTEAFF.

The chain employs TRBV19 and TRBJ2-1, with D perhaps TRBD2 (6 bases). Germline loops: CDR1 LNHDA, CDR2 SQIVND (reference sequence). V lost 3 bases and J 2 bases, leaving 20 bases between the germline ends. The CDR3 spans 18 residues. For the CDR3, the DNA is TGTGCCAGTAGTATTATTAACATGCCGGGACTGGCCTACAATGAGCAGTTCTTC. As protein: CASSIINMPGLAYNEQFF.

This clone was detected only a few times. The rearrangement uses TRBV5-6 and TRBJ2-6; 10 positions agree with TRBD1. V trimming: 4 bases; J trimming: 4 bases; junction bases outside the gene matches: 14. The CDR3 spans 19 residues. Germline CDR1 and CDR2: SGHDT and YYEEEE. The CDR3 nucleotides read TGTGCCAGCAGCCGACAGTTGACAGGGGGCGCAGGAGGGGCCAACGTCCTGACTTTC. It specifies CASSRQLTGGAGGANVLTF. The full variable domain, with the rest looked up from reference TRBV5-6 and TRBJ2-6, is DAGVTQSPTHLIKTRGQQVTLRCSPKSGHDTVSWYQQALGQGPQFIFQYYEEEERQRGNFPDRFSGHQFPNYSSELNVNALLLGDSALYLCASSRQLTGGAGGANVLTFGAGSRLTVL.

V gene TRBV18 combines with J gene TRBJ1-1, with a tentative D call TRBD1 (6 bases). Germline values: CDR1 KGHSH, CDR2 LQKENI. The CDR3 extends over 13 amino acids. The ends were cut back, 5 bases at V and 5 bases at J, with 12 bases in the middle. CDR3 loop: CASSLNRDTEAFF. The CDR3 nucleotides read TGTGCCAGCTCATTAAACAGGGATACTGAAGCTTTCTTT.

The chain uses TRBV7-3 and TRBJ2-5; tentatively, D is TRBD1 (5 bases). The V end lost 1 base, the J end lost 2 bases, and 14 bases lay between the germline ends. CDR3 length: 16 amino acids. Germline V lookup: CDR1 SGHTA, CDR2 FQGTGA. CDR3 region: CASSLMGPGKQETQYF. The CDR3 DNA reads TGTGCCAGCAGCTTAATGGGTCCAGGGAAGCAAGAGACCCAGTACTTC.

The chain couples TRBV11-3 to TRBJ2-2; 8 nucleotides agree with TRBD1. V was pared by 3 bases and J by 8 bases, with 5 bases of the junction left unmatched. The germline V gene has CDR1 SGHNT and CDR2 YENEEA. This CDR3 is 14 amino acids long. CDR3 amino acids: CASSLDRVSGELFF. DNA of the CDR3: TGTGCCAGCAGCTTGGACAGGGTCTCAGGGGAGCTGTTTTTT.

The chain employs TRBV4-1 and TRBJ2-1; 8 nucleotides line up with TRBD2. Germline values: CDR1 MGHRA, CDR2 YSYEKL. There are 13 residues in the CDR3. V dropped 6 bases and J dropped 8; count of bases not matched to a gene: 6. CDR3 nucleotide sequence: TGCGCCAGCAGTTCGGGGGGGAGGGATGAGCAGTTCTTC. Translation: CASSSGGRDEQFF.

Concerning this clone: Other DNA variants within this sample encode the same CDR3. The chain links TRBV9 to TRBJ2-2; D is possibly TRBD2 (6 bases). The ends were cut back, 2 bases at V and 1 base at J, with 9 bases in the middle. The CDR3 runs 15 residues. Germline V CDR1 and CDR2: SGDLS, YYNGEE. Here the CDR3 reads CASSVGGLNTGELFF. The CDR3 nucleotides read TGTGCCAGCAGCGTGGGGGGTTTGAACACCGGGGAGCTGTTTTTT.